Following are 32 T cell receptor beta chains from one sample sequenced in a study of post-analysis software for immune sequencing data. Study-level findings and limits: Elevated frequency relative to controls characterized several TRBV segments in patients, TRBV5-6, TRBV5-1 and TRBV20-1 among them.

These receptors have no known antigen. Tagging with unique molecular identifiers was a feature of the TCR beta cDNA libraries. In TCRdb, the PCR reads were re-called with MiXCR into one record per CDR3 protein. The data show 500,000 to 600,000 distinct CDR3 sequences, 40% to 50% seen once. Sequenced input: blood. The receptors were gathered from a girl under 18 with multiple sclerosis.

The J gene is TRBJ2-1, the V gene TRBV14; D unclear. This CDR3 contains 13 residues. Trimming stripped 2 bases from V and 4 bases from J, with 6 bases between. Germline loops: CDR1 SGHDN, CDR2 FVKESK. This CDR3 reads CASSQLFYNEQFF. The CDR3 DNA is TGTGCCAGCAGCCAACTATTTTACAATGAGCAGTTCTTC.

This clonotype was seen a handful of times. V and J are TRBV20-1 and TRBJ2-4; 7 bases fit TRBD1. The J call may not be correct, given that the DNA end is closer to TRBJ2-7. The CDR3 runs to 13 residues. Germline CDR1 reads DFQATT; CDR2 reads SNEGSKA (reference sequence). In nucleotides, the CDR3 is TGCAGTGCTCCGGACAGGTGGGGATACGAGCAGTACTTC. Residues: CSAPDRWGYEQYF.

The chain recombines TRBV7-2 with TRBJ2-1, with 10 positions matching TRBD2. The end of the DNA is better explained by TRBJ2-7, so the J call may be wrong. The CDR3 is 16 residues long. Germline V gives CDR1 SGHTA, CDR2 FQGNSA. CDR3 bases: TGTGCCAGCAGCTTCCCTACTAGCGGGGTTAACAATGAGCAGTACTTC. Its translation is CASSFPTSGVNNEQYF.

This clonotype was seen only a few times. This chain joins TRBV24-1 and TRBJ2-7; no firm D call. The CDR3 runs 14 residues. Germline values: CDR1 KGHDR, CDR2 SFDVKD. Between the trimmed V and J ends, which lost 3 bases and 2 bases, there was a span of 10 bases. CDR3 DNA: TGTGCCACCAGTGATCCCGCGAAGCCCTACGAGCAGTACTTC. This translates into CATSDPAKPYEQYF.

This chain connects TRBV3-1 to TRBJ1-1; maybe TRBD1 (6 bases). CDR1 and CDR2 from the germline V gene are LGHDT and YNNKEL (reference sequence). The CDR3 contains 17 residues. V lost 4 bases to trimming and J lost 5 bases, with 23 bases between them. The CDR3 region is CASSRFISRGLETEAFF. CDR3 nucleotides: TGTGCCAGCAGCCGATTCATCTCGAGGGGGTTAGAGACTGAAGCTTTCTTT.

Note on this clonotype: One junction end disagrees with the germline gene, perhaps due to a read error. This sequence joins TRBV12-3 or TRBV12-4 and TRBJ2-5; 8 bases match TRBD1. The DNA end is a closer match to TRBJ2-7, so the J assignment may be wrong. The CDR3 sequence is 13 residues long. CDR3 residues: CAGSPGGNYEQYF. CDR3 nucleotides: TGTGCCGGCAGTCCAGGGGGCAACTACGAGCAGTACTTC.

This clonotype was recorded many times. The chain is built from TRBV6-6 and TRBJ2-7, with D hard to call. CDR1 MNHNY and CDR2 SVGAGI come from the germline V gene (reference sequence). The ends were cut back, 0 bases at V and 5 bases at J, with 5 bases in the middle. This CDR3 spans 12 amino acids. Here the CDR3 reads CASSYSGDEQYF. In nucleotides, the CDR3 is TGTGCCAGCAGTTACTCCGGCGACGAGCAGTACTTC.

The CDR3 sequence: CASSDFGGERSNEQFF. CDR3 DNA sequence: TGTGCCAGCAGTGATTTTGGCGGGGAGAGGTCCAATGAGCAGTTCTTC. The V and J genes are TRBV2 and TRBJ2-1; D is perhaps TRBD2 (6 bases). Germline V CDR1 and CDR2: SNHLY, FYNNEI. CDR3 length: 16 residues. Trimming left V 3 bases short and J 6 bases short, with 18 bases between.

The gene calls are TRBV20-1 and TRBJ1-2; 7 bases align to TRBD1. The CDR3 length is 11 residues. V shed 6 bases and J 3 bases; nucleotides not matched to a gene: 1. Germline V lookup: CDR1 DFQATT, CDR2 SNEGSKA (reference sequence). The CDR3 sequence: CSARGDYGYTF. In DNA form, the CDR3 reads TGCAGTGCCAGGGGGGACTATGGCTACACCTTC.

This clonotype showed up just a few times. The chain links TRBV29-1 to TRBJ1-5; a possible D gene is TRBD1 (5 bases). This CDR3 has 12 residues. Trimming left V 3 bases short and J 12 bases short, with 15 bases between. Germline lookup yields CDR1 SQVTM and CDR2 ANQGSEA. The CDR3 DNA reads as TGCAGCGTTGAGACGGACTCTGGGGGCCAGCATTTT. This codes for CSVETDSGGQHF.

The chain is built from TRBV6-4 and TRBJ2-6; no clear D gene. V was clipped by 0 bases and J by 0 bases, with 6 bases between them. This CDR3 contains 16 residues. CDR1 is MRHNA, CDR2 SNTAGT, per germline. The CDR3 DNA follows: TGTGCCAGCAGTGACTCGCCGCGCTCTGGGGCCAACGTCCTGACTTTC. Amino acids: CASSDSPRSGANVLTF.

The chain recombines TRBV11-2 with TRBJ2-3, with 12 nucleotides matching TRBD2. V was pared by 0 bases and J by 2 bases, with 6 bases of the junction left unmatched. This CDR3 is 18 amino acids long. Germline V gene sequence: CDR1 SGHAT, CDR2 FQNNGV. Here the CDR3 reads CASSLDPPSGGATDTQYF. The CDR3 DNA follows: TGTGCCAGCAGCTTAGATCCTCCTAGCGGGGGGGCCACAGATACGCAGTATTTT.

The J gene is TRBJ2-5, the V gene TRBV12-3 or TRBV12-4, with no clear D. With 6 bases removed from V and 5 bases from J, the gap between germline ends came to 16 bases. This CDR3 has 14 amino acids. Here the CDR3 reads CASSPTTFSETQYF. CDR3 DNA sequence: TGTGCCAGCAGCCCTACGACATTCTCGGAGACCCAGTACTTC.

The rearrangement links TRBV7-9 to TRBJ2-5; D ambiguous. The length of the CDR3 is 13 residues. With 2 bases removed from V and 11 bases from J, the gap between germline ends came to 15 bases. Germline V gene sequence: CDR1 SEHNR, CDR2 FQNEAQ (reference sequence). CDR3 sequence: CASSLLSEHEQYF. In DNA form, the CDR3 reads TGTGCCAGCAGCTTACTGAGTGAGCATGAGCAGTACTTC.

The chain joins TRBV7-2 to TRBJ2-5, with D possibly matching TRBD2 (6 bases). The assigned J gene may be wrong: the sequence end matches TRBJ2-7 better. The CDR3 contains 16 residues. The germline gives CDR1 SGHTA, CDR2 FQGNSA. The CDR3 DNA reads as TGTGCCAGCGGCTCGCGAGGCGGGGTGGTAGTCCGCGAGCAGTACTTC. Amino acids: CASGSRGGVVVREQYF.

This clonotype was seen only a few times. The rearrangement uses TRBV6-5 and TRBJ2-5; the D is unclear. The end of the DNA is better explained by TRBJ2-7, so the J call may be wrong. Per germline, CDR1 MNHEY and CDR2 SVGAGI. The CDR3 extends over 13 amino acids. CDR3 DNA: TGTGCCAGCAGTTACTCGAATTTAAACGAGCAGTACTTC. Protein: CASSYSNLNEQYF.

The chain uses TRBV12-3 or TRBV12-4 and TRBJ1-2; D is ambiguous. V lost 1 base, J lost 8 bases, and 11 bases lay in between. The CDR3 runs 13 residues. The CDR3 DNA reads as TGTGCCAGCAGTTTAGGGGTAGACACCGGCTACACCTTC. Translation gives CASSLGVDTGYTF.

The chain couples TRBV30 to TRBJ1-1; D not resolved. Trimming removed 2 bases at V and 4 bases at J, with 5 bases between. This CDR3 contains 11 residues. Germline values: CDR1 GTSNPN, CDR2 SVGIG (reference sequence). The CDR3 is CAWSPRTEAFF. The CDR3 bases are TGTGCCTGGAGTCCACGCACTGAAGCTTTCTTT.

V usage is TRBV12-3 or TRBV12-4 and J usage is TRBJ2-3; 13 nucleotides agree with TRBD2. V dropped 5 bases and J dropped 0; count of bases not matched to a gene: 11. The CDR3 is 19 residues long. The DNA for the CDR3 is TGTGCCAGCAGTGTGACTAGCGGGGGGCGTGAAAGTAGCACAGATACGCAGTATTTT. Translation: CASSVTSGGRESSTDTQYF.

The J gene is TRBJ2-2, the V gene TRBV5-1; D is ambiguous. Looked up from germline, CDR1 is SGHRS and CDR2 is YFSETQ. The CDR3 length is 13 residues. V lost 1 base and J lost 4, with 5 bases in between. CDR3 nucleotide sequence: TGCGCCAGCAGCTTGCCGGTCACCGGGGAGCTGTTTTTT. Translation gives CASSLPVTGELFF.

The gene calls are TRBV5-6 and TRBJ2-4, with 12 bases lining up with TRBD2. The J call may not be correct, given that the DNA end is closer to TRBJ2-7. Germline CDR1 and CDR2: SGHDT and YYEEEE. This CDR3 region has 15 residues. The CDR3 region has the DNA TGTGCCAGCAGCCGGACTAGCGGGACGGCCTACGAGCAGTACTTC. Translating gives CASSRTSGTAYEQYF.

This clonotype turned up a few times. The CDR3 spells CSAETGRGAYGYTF. CDR3 DNA sequence: TGCAGCGCCGAAACTGGCAGGGGAGCCTATGGCTACACCTTC. The chain links TRBV29-1 to TRBJ1-2; weak D call: TRBD1 (6 bases). The V gene's germline CDR1 is SQVTM and CDR2 ANQGSEA. Trimming took 7 bases from V and 4 from J, leaving 19 bases between them. The CDR3 has 14 amino acids.

This clonotype was counted many times. The chain employs TRBV27 and TRBJ1-6; no definite D call. The CDR3 is made up of 12 amino acids. Looked up from germline, CDR1 is MNHEY and CDR2 is SMNVEV (reference sequence). Trimming stripped 2 bases from V and 13 bases from J, with 9 bases between. The CDR3: CASSLRRGPLHF. In DNA form, the CDR3 reads TGTGCCAGCAGTTTACGCCGCGGGCCCCTCCACTTT.

This chain joins TRBV12-3 or TRBV12-4 and TRBJ2-7, with TRBD1 matching 11 bases. The end of the DNA is better explained by TRBJ2-5, so the J call may be wrong. CDR3 length equals 16 residues. CDR3 amino acids: CASSLGRTGGRETQYF. CDR3 nucleotide sequence: TGTGCCAGCAGTTTGGGGAGGACAGGGGGCCGAGAGACCCAGTACTTC.

The CDR3 DNA is TGTGCCAGCAGCCACCCCGAGGGGGCAGGCCTCTACGAGCAGTACTTC. This encodes CASSHPEGAGLYEQYF. This chain uses TRBV14 with TRBJ2-7; 7 bases line up with TRBD1. The CDR3 has 16 amino acids. V lost 3 bases, J lost 3 bases, and 11 bases stayed unmatched. In germline, CDR1 is SGHDN, CDR2 FVKESK. Looking up the rest from reference TRBV14 and TRBJ2-7 gives the full variable domain: EAGVTQFPSHSVIEKGQTVTLRCDPISGHDNLYWYRRVMGKEIKFLLHFVKESKQDESGMPNNRFLAERTGGTYSTLKVQPAELEDSGVYFCASSHPEGAGLYEQYFGPGTRLTVT.

The rearrangement joins TRBV5-1 to TRBJ1-3; TRBD1 agrees at 8 bases. Germline loops: CDR1 SGHRS, CDR2 YFSETQ. The CDR3 covers 17 residues. The V and J ends lost 5 bases and 1 base, in that order; junction bases with no gene match: 11. The CDR3, as DNA: TGCGCCAGCAGGGGGTACCGACAGGGGTCGTCTGGAAACACCATATATTTT. This codes for CASRGYRQGSSGNTIYF.

The chain recombines TRBV12-3 or TRBV12-4 with TRBJ2-1; 7 bases are a match to TRBD2. Trimming cost V 6 bases and J 7 bases; bases outside gene matches: 9. CDR3 length: 14 residues. The CDR3 bases are TGTGCCAGCAGGGGGGAGTGGGAGGGGAATGAGCAGTTCTTC. It translates to CASRGEWEGNEQFF.

This clonotype has only a few counts. V is TRBV4-1 and J is TRBJ2-5; a weak D match, TRBD2 (6 bases). CDR3 size: 15 residues. Trimming left V 4 bases short and J 5 bases short, with 17 bases between. Germline CDR1 MGHRA, CDR2 YSYEKL. In DNA form, the CDR3 reads TGCGCCAGCAGCCGCCGGGACTTCCTGTCGGAGACCCAGTACTTC. Its protein is CASSRRDFLSETQYF.

The chain couples TRBV7-8 to TRBJ2-7, with TRBD1 identical over 7 bases. V lost 7 bases and J lost 2; bases outside the gene matches: 2. Germline CDR1 is SGHVS and CDR2 is FQNEAQ. This CDR3 is 12 amino acids long. The CDR3 loop is CASKGAAYEQYF. CDR3 in DNA: TGTGCCAGCAAGGGGGCCGCCTACGAGCAGTACTTC.

The V call is TRBV12-3 or TRBV12-4, the J call TRBJ2-5; TRBD1 matches 10 bases. The CDR3 loop spans 15 amino acids. Trimming took 5 bases from V and 11 from J; bases not matched to a gene: 14. The CDR3 loop reads CASSLRDRGLGEQYF. Written as DNA, the CDR3 is TGTGCCAGCAGTCTCAGGGACAGGGGTTTGGGTGAGCAGTACTTC.

The chain has TRBV12-3 or TRBV12-4 and TRBJ2-7; 7 bases line up with TRBD1. Germline trimming cut 2 bases from V and 6 bases from J; bases unmatched to any gene: 7. The CDR3 totals 14 residues. The CDR3 region is CASSLRQGRGEQYF. The CDR3 DNA follows: TGTGCCAGCAGTTTAAGACAGGGAAGGGGCGAGCAGTACTTC.

This rearrangement joins TRBV5-1 to TRBJ2-5; 7 nucleotides agree with TRBD1. Looked up from germline, CDR1 is SGHRS and CDR2 is YFSETQ. The CDR3 is 13 residues long. V was clipped by 2 bases and J by 11 bases; unmatched bases: 9. CDR3 amino acids: CASSLDRAREQYF. CDR3 DNA sequence: TGCGCCAGCAGCTTAGACAGGGCTCGAGAGCAGTACTTC. The whole variable domain, filled in from reference TRBV5-1 and TRBJ2-5, reads KAGVTQTPRYLIKTRGQQVTLSCSPISGHRSVSWYQQTPGQGLQFLFEYFSETQRNKGNFPGRFSGRQFSNSRSEMNVSTLELGDSALYLCASSLDRAREQYFGPGTRLLVL.